This record concerns one T cell receptor (beta chain) sequence. Its specificity is not known. This CDR3 contains 15 residues. The germline CDR1 and CDR2 sequences are MNHNY and SVGAGI (reference sequence). V was clipped by 0 bases and J by 4 bases, with 13 bases between them. This sample is drawn from a study of OX40 agonist ivuxolimab in advanced cancers. Study in general: Patients were treated with intravenous ivuxolimab, dosed at 0.01 to 10 mg/kg and infused every 2 weeks. The mean age was 60 years, ranging from 23 to 79, with about four fifths of participants male.

The method was immunoSEQ multiplex PCR; TCRdb's version includes in-frame clones alone and lacks a portion of them. The table has fewer than 100,000 clones, over 75% seen once. Points from the study as a whole: Individuals who were partial responders at 0.1-3.0 mg/kg had clonal expansion that ranked among the lowest. Expanded clones were, on average, more numerous among CD8+ T cells than CD4+.

The sequencing used CD4+ or CD8+ T cells sorted from blood, collected in a trial of the OX40 agonist ivuxolimab. This sequence joins TRBV6-6 and TRBJ2-7; D is possibly TRBD1 (5 bases). This clonotype was sampled from an adult with an advanced solid tumor such as melanoma, head and neck, liver or kidney cancer. CDR3 loop: CASSYSIRVGYEQYF. The CDR3 DNA is TGTGCCAGCAGTTACTCGATCAGGGTCGGTTACGAGCAGTACTTC.